Below, 9 T cell receptor beta chains from the same sample are listed, as sequenced in a study of T-cell reconstitution after alpha-beta-depleted transplantation in children. Preparation of the TCRbeta library used unique molecular identifiers. Each CDR3 protein gets one entry after TCRdb re-called the PCR reads with MiXCR. The sample shows a few hundred thousand distinct CDR3 sequences, 11% of them seen only once. Material: PBMCs from the stem cell graft donor, obtained from the stem cell graft. The receptors here all came from a human donor who donated a stem cell graft to a child with acute myeloid leukemia.

The count of this clonotype is one. V usage is TRBV20-1 and J usage is TRBJ2-7; 7 nucleotides line up with TRBD1. The CDR3 consists of 14 residues. Trimming at V came to 4 bases and at J to 4 bases, leaving 10 bases not matched to a gene. Germline V gene data show CDR1 as DFQATT and CDR2 as SNEGSKA (reference sequence). CDR3 nucleotide sequence: TGCAGTGCTAACCCGACAGGGAAAGGGTACGAGCAGTACTTC. It encodes CSANPTGKGYEQYF.

This clonotype occurred a few times. The CDR3 DNA follows: TGCAGTGCACCTCCAGCGGGGGCGGCCTACAATGAGCAGTTCTTC. It is translated as CSAPPAGAAYNEQFF. The gene calls are TRBV20-1 and TRBJ2-1; 8 bases map to TRBD2. This CDR3 is 15 amino acids long. Losses at the gene ends were 6 bases for V and 2 bases for J; bases not matched to a gene: 9. The V gene's germline CDR1 is DFQATT and CDR2 SNEGSKA (reference sequence).

In its sample, this clonotype was seen once. The chain has TRBV12-3 or TRBV12-4 and TRBJ2-7; D call uncertain. V lost 6 bases to trimming and J lost 6 bases, with 9 bases between them. The CDR3 totals 11 residues. CDR3 DNA: TGTGCCAGCAGCCTGCGTAGCGAGCAGTACTTC. Its protein product is CASSLRSEQYF.

V and J are TRBV20-1 and TRBJ2-1; 10 bases are a match to TRBD2. Germline lookup yields CDR1 DFQATT and CDR2 SNEGSKA (reference sequence). J lost 8 bases, V lost 3 bases, and 10 bases had no gene match. The CDR3 runs 15 residues. The CDR3: CSARGSASGGYEQFF. As DNA, the CDR3 is TGCAGTGCTAGGGGATCGGCTAGCGGGGGTTATGAGCAGTTCTTC.

V is TRBV28 and J is TRBJ1-2, with D hard to call. The germline V gene encodes CDR1 MDHEN and CDR2 SYDVKM. This CDR3 comprises 10 residues. The CDR3 spells CATARNGYTF. CDR3 in DNA: TGTGCTACCGCGCGGAATGGCTACACCTTC.

This clonotype was seen repeatedly, ten times or more. This chain connects TRBV7-2 to TRBJ2-5, with D hard to call. CDR1 and CDR2 (germline): SGHTA, FQGNSA. The CDR3 spans 12 residues. V dropped 3 bases and J dropped 4 bases, with 6 bases sitting between them. The CDR3 DNA follows: TGTGCCAGCAGCTTGGAGTCAGAGACCCAGTACTTC. Encoded protein: CASSLESETQYF.

This clonotype was detected many times. V and J are TRBV18 and TRBJ2-1, with 13 bases aligning to TRBD2. Germline assignment: CDR1 KGHSH and CDR2 LQKENI. J was trimmed by 7 bases and V by 6 bases; bases with no gene match: 9. The CDR3 totals 16 residues. The DNA of the CDR3 is TGTGCCAGCTCCGCTCGACTAGCGGGGGGTAAAAATGAGCAGTTCTTC. Translation: CASSARLAGGKNEQFF.

The chain combines TRBV27 with TRBJ1-4, with a tentative D call TRBD1 (5 bases). CDR1 MNHEY and CDR2 SMNVEV come from the germline V gene (reference sequence). V was shortened by 6 bases and J by 6 bases, with 14 bases between the two germline ends. The CDR3 has 14 amino acids. The CDR3 loop is CASSPKRGDEKLFF. DNA for the CDR3: TGTGCCAGCAGCCCGAAGAGGGGAGATGAAAAACTGTTTTTT.

This clonotype was counted between two and nine times. The V call is TRBV20-1, the J call TRBJ2-3; 13 positions agree with TRBD2. This CDR3 has 16 amino acids. The germline V gene has CDR1 DFQATT and CDR2 SNEGSKA (reference sequence). The V and J ends lost 4 bases and 6 bases, in that order; junction bases with no gene match: 10. The CDR3 loop is CSATPGLAGDRDTQYF. The CDR3 region has the DNA TGCAGTGCTACACCCGGACTAGCGGGGGACAGGGATACGCAGTATTTT.